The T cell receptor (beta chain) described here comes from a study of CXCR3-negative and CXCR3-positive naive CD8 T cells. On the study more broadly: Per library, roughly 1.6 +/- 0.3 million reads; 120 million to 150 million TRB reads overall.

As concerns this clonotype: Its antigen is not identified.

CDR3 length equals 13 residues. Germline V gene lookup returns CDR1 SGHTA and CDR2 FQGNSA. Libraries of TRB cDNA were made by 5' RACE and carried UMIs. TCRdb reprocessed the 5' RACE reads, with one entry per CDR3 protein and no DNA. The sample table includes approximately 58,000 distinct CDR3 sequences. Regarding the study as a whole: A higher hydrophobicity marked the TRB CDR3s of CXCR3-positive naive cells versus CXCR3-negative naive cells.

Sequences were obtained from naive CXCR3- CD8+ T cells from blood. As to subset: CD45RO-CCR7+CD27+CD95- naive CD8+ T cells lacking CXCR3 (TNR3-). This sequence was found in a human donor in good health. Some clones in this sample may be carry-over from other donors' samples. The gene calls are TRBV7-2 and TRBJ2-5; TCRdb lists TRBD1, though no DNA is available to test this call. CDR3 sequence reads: CASSLPPGETQYF.